This record covers a single T cell receptor (beta chain). The antigen is unknown. The data stem from a study of T cells in Graves' hyperthyroidism and ophthalmopathy. Study findings and constraints: It was a median around seven months before onset that the model predicted ophthalmopathy.

TCR beta CDR3 regions were amplified from RNA. The HTBI primer set was used in a first-round RT-PCR of the TCR CDR3. TCRdb reprocessed the multiplex PCR reads with MiXCR, giving one entry per CDR3 protein. The sample has around 380,000 distinct CDR3 sequences; less than 15% are singletons. Trimming removed 4 bases at V and 5 bases at J, with 10 bases between. The length of the CDR3 is 13 residues. V and J are TRBV12-3 or TRBV12-4 and TRBJ2-3; D perhaps matches TRBD2 (5 bases). Sequences were obtained from blood. The TCR was taken from a young man with Graves' hyperthyroidism that later progressed to Graves' ophthalmopathy. CDR3 DNA sequence: TGTGCCAGCAGTTGGAAAGGGAGAGATACGCAGTATTTT. Translated: CASSWKGRDTQYF.